This T cell receptor beta chain comes out of a study of cytomegalovirus exposure and HLA in healthy donors. The study, taken as a whole, reports: According to a later analysis, most TCR beta chains associated with CMV appeared HLA-restricted. Associated with cytomegalovirus, according to the listing, were 150 to 200 TCR beta chains.

This PCR relied on a set of 60 Vbeta primers and 13 Jbeta primers. Authors' analysis steps: The count from a later analysis was some 81 million unique TCR beta chains, about 9.9 million of them shared. Produced via immunoSEQ multiplex PCR; TCRdb's table is partial and in-frame only. D and trimming come from the DNA, and the V and J calls and clone size come from that table. This table has 76,000 or so clones, over 65% appearing once. About this clone: Its antigen is not identified.

What was sequenced was PBMCs. The sequence derives from a woman aged 40 to 49 in good health and CMV-seropositive.

CDR3 nucleotides: TGTGCCATCAGCTCGACAGGGACTTTCAATCAGCCCCAGCATTTT. Its protein is CAISSTGTFNQPQHF. The V and J genes are TRBV10-3 and TRBJ1-5, with 7 bases that match TRBD1. Germline V gives CDR1 ENHRY, CDR2 SYGVKD. Unmatched junction bases numbered 8, after V lost 6 bases and J lost 3 bases. This CDR3 spans 15 amino acids.